Listed below are T cell receptor beta chains from one sample, sequenced in a study of T cell changes during pregnancy in multiple sclerosis. Method: immunoSEQ multiplex PCR; TCRdb's copy keeps in-frame clones and lacks some. The sample includes approximately 60,000 clones, around 93% of them seen just once. Sequencing used peripheral blood, obtained in the second trimester of pregnancy. All receptors derive from a female donor in good health, enrolled as a control in a pregnancy study. Both conserved end residues are part of each CDR3. The order of the fields is J gene, V gene, D gene, clone size, CDR3 protein, CDR3 DNA. The D gene is left open where the match is weak. Part of the rows lack a size; the others show once, few, many or a class for expanded clones.

>TRBJ2-7|TRBV27|TRBD2|NA
CASSYSPGLFVYEQYF
TGTGCCAGCAGTTACTCCCCGGGACTATTTGTCTACGAGCAGTACTTC
>TRBJ2-4|TRBV27|TRBD1|NA
CASSDRQGRNIQYF
TGTGCCAGCAGCGACCGACAGGGGAGAAACATTCAGTACTTC
>TRBJ2-1|TRBV2|TRBD2|NA
CASKETSGTGEQFF
TGTGCCAGCAAGGAGACTAGCGGGACGGGTGAGCAGTTCTTC
>TRBJ1-5|TRBV2|NA|NA
CASSYRDQPQHF
TGTGCCAGCAGTTACAGGGATCAGCCCCAGCATTTT
>TRBJ1-5|TRBV27|NA|NA
CASTNDQGPQHF
TGTGCCAGCACCAACGATCAGGGTCCCCAGCATTTT
>TRBJ2-3|TRBV19|TRBD2|NA
CASSIALGGGASTDTQYF
TGTGCCAGTAGTATAGCCCTCGGGGGGGGAGCTAGCACAGATACGCAGTATTTT
>TRBJ2-7|TRBV5-1|NA|NA
CASSLNQGMLYEQYF
TGCGCCAGCAGCTTGAACCAGGGAATGCTGTACGAGCAGTACTTC
>TRBJ2-3|TRBV7-2|NA|NA
CASSQGWDTQYF
TGTGCCAGCAGCCAGGGGTGGGATACGCAGTATTTT
>TRBJ2-6|TRBV19|NA|NA
CASSISASGANVLTF
TGTGCCAGTAGTATCAGCGCCTCTGGGGCCAACGTCCTGACTTTC
>TRBJ2-3|TRBV19|NA|few
CASSYRWADTQYF
TGTGCCAGTAGTTACAGGTGGGCAGATACGCAGTATTTT
>TRBJ2-1|TRBV9|NA|once
CASSVRGSSYNEQFF
TGTGCCAGCAGCGTAAGGGGAAGCTCCTACAATGAGCAGTTCTTC
>TRBJ1-2|TRBV7-8|TRBD1|few
CASSLTDRGSYGYTF
TGTGCCAGCAGCTTGACGGACAGGGGAAGCTATGGCTACACCTTC
>TRBJ2-7|TRBV7-8|TRBD2|NA
CASSYQGVAGGYEQYF
TGTGCCAGCAGCTATCAGGGGGTAGCGGGAGGTTACGAGCAGTACTTC
>TRBJ1-2|TRBV9|NA|NA
CASSVEEGPNYGYTF
TGTGCCAGCAGCGTAGAAGAGGGCCCTAACTATGGCTACACCTTC
>TRBJ2-3|TRBV9|TRBD2|NA
CASSVELAGSTDTQYF
TGTGCCAGCAGCGTAGAACTAGCGGGAAGCACAGATACGCAGTATTTT
>TRBJ2-1|TRBV5-1|TRBD2|NA
CASSLAGLGLAGGNHNEQFF
TGCGCCAGCAGCTTGGCCGGTTTAGGGCTAGCGGGGGGAAACCACAATGAGCAGTTCTTC
>TRBJ1-4|TRBV7-2|NA|NA
CASSLAGTSREKLFF
TGTGCCAGCAGCTTAGCGGGGACATCAAGGGAAAAACTGTTTTTT
>TRBJ2-7|TRBV29-1|NA|NA
CSVGKGFSYEQYF
TGCAGCGTTGGTAAGGGGTTCAGCTACGAGCAGTACTTC
>TRBJ2-1|TRBV4-1|TRBD2|once
CASSQVVTSGRSYNEQFF
TGCGCCAGCAGCCAAGTCGTAACTAGCGGGAGGTCCTACAATGAGCAGTTCTTC
>TRBJ1-6|TRBV19|NA|NA
CASSARDGGTYNSPLHF
TGTGCCAGTAGTGCGCGGGACGGCGGCACCTATAATTCACCCCTCCACTTT
>TRBJ2-5|TRBV28|NA|NA
CASSLLPLVTSQETQYF
TGTGCCAGCAGTTTATTGCCCCTCGTGACTTCCCAAGAGACCCAGTACTTC
>TRBJ2-7|TRBV9|NA|NA
CASSATQGPLYEQYF
TGTGCCAGCAGCGCTACTCAGGGGCCACTCTACGAGCAGTACTTC
>TRBJ1-1|TRBV18|NA|NA
CASSPPGQTDTEAFF
TGTGCCAGCTCACCACCCGGACAGACCGACACTGAAGCTTTCTTT
>TRBJ1-2|TRBV28|TRBD1|NA
CASSDGDRGNYGYTF
TGTGCCAGCAGTGATGGGGACAGGGGTAACTATGGCTACACCTTC
>TRBJ1-2|TRBV29-1|TRBD1|NA
CSVEGQGHYGYTF
TGCAGCGTTGAAGGACAGGGGCACTATGGCTACACCTTC
>TRBJ2-5|TRBV7-9|NA|NA
CASSHRAPGQGFQETQYF
TGTGCCAGCAGCCATAGGGCCCCAGGCCAGGGATTCCAAGAGACCCAGTACTTC
>TRBJ2-5|TRBV7-9|NA|NA
CASSLSVETQYF
TGTGCCAGCAGCTTATCAGTAGAGACCCAGTACTTC
>TRBJ1-4|TRBV5-4|TRBD1|NA
CASSLGQGNEKLFF
TGTGCCAGCAGCCTAGGACAGGGGAATGAAAAACTGTTTTTT
>TRBJ1-2|TRBV2|TRBD1|NA
CASSAQDRGRGGYTF
TGTGCCAGCAGTGCCCAAGACAGGGGAAGAGGAGGCTACACCTTC
>TRBJ2-5|TRBV25-1|NA|NA
CASSEWGVADQETQYF
TGTGCCAGCAGTGAGTGGGGAGTGGCAGACCAAGAGACCCAGTACTTC
>TRBJ1-2|TRBV6-6|TRBD1|NA
CASSAGTGIYGYTF
TGTGCCAGCAGCGCCGGGACAGGGATCTATGGCTACACCTTC
>TRBJ2-1|TRBV19|NA|NA
CASSIGGPENYNEQFF
TGTGCCAGTAGTATCGGAGGGCCCGAGAATTACAATGAGCAGTTCTTC
>TRBJ2-5|TRBV10-1|NA|NA
CASSGVWRAAIQETQYF
TGCGCCAGCAGTGGGGTGTGGAGGGCTGCCATACAAGAGACCCAGTACTTC
>TRBJ1-1|TRBV28|NA|once
CASIKGVVNTEAFF
TGTGCCAGCATCAAAGGGGTTGTGAACACTGAAGCTTTCTTT
>TRBJ2-7|TRBV9|TRBD2|NA
CASSAEDGGNEQYF
TGTGCCAGCAGCGCCGAGGACGGGGGGAACGAGCAGTACTTC
>TRBJ2-7|TRBV2|NA|few
CASSSIYEQYF
TGTGCCAGCAGCTCTATATACGAGCAGTACTTC
>TRBJ1-1|TRBV15|NA|NA
CATEGQQNTEAFF
TGTGCCACCGAAGGACAGCAGAACACTGAAGCTTTCTTT
>TRBJ1-2|TRBV15|NA|NA
CATSRGDRGYGYTF
TGTGCCACCAGCAGGGGCGACAGAGGCTATGGCTACACCTTC
>TRBJ2-2|TRBV6-5|NA|NA
CASSYSTRHTGELFF
TGTGCCAGCAGTTACTCGACTAGACACACCGGGGAGCTGTTTTTT
>TRBJ2-1|TRBV5-1|NA|NA
CASTSSGAVPILHNEQFF
TGCGCCAGCACCTCGTCAGGGGCGGTACCTATCTTACACAATGAGCAGTTCTTC
>TRBJ2-7|TRBV5-5|NA|once
CASSQLTAYEQYF
TGTGCCAGCAGCCAACTCACAGCCTACGAGCAGTACTTC
>TRBJ2-1|TRBV4-2|TRBD2|NA
CASSQDRAGGVGNYNEQFF
TGTGCCAGCAGCCAAGATCGGGCGGGAGGGGTAGGGAACTACAATGAGCAGTTCTTC
>TRBJ2-1|TRBV5-4|NA|NA
CASRGGMTGFGEQFF
TGTGCCAGCAGGGGGGGGATGACAGGATTTGGTGAGCAGTTCTTC
>TRBJ1-5|TRBV6-1|NA|NA
CATVTTGVDQPQHF
TGTGCCACCGTGACGACCGGGGTGGATCAGCCCCAGCATTTT
>TRBJ1-3|TRBV4-2|TRBD1|NA
CASSQFPGTDSGNTIYF
TGTGCCAGCAGCCAATTCCCGGGGACAGACTCTGGAAACACCATATATTTT
>TRBJ2-1|TRBV11-1|NA|NA
CASSLEATSFSEQFF
TGTGCCAGCAGCTTAGAAGCGACTAGTTTTTCTGAGCAGTTCTTC
>TRBJ2-3|TRBV14|NA|NA
CASSQDLTDTQYF
TGTGCCAGCAGCCAAGATTTAACAGATACGCAGTATTTT
>TRBJ1-1|TRBV13|NA|NA
CASSLTAQNTEAFF
TGTGCCAGCAGCTTAACAGCCCAGAACACTGAAGCTTTCTTT
>TRBJ1-1|TRBV5-1|NA|few
CASSSGQNTEAFF
TGCGCCAGCAGCTCCGGACAGAACACTGAAGCTTTCTTT
>TRBJ2-3|TRBV7-2|TRBD2|NA
CASSSGLVPDTQYF
TGTGCCAGCAGCTCGGGACTAGTACCAGATACGCAGTATTTT
>TRBJ2-7|TRBV12-5|NA|once
CASGLGGPRHEQYF
TGTGCTAGTGGTTTAGGGGGTCCTCGCCACGAGCAGTACTTC
>TRBJ1-2|TRBV27|TRBD1|once
CASSPLTGAYGYTF
TGTGCCAGCAGTCCCCTGACAGGGGCTTATGGCTACACCTTC
>TRBJ2-3|TRBV11-1|TRBD2|NA
CASSLRFAGARGRGGTQYF
TGTGCCAGCAGCTTAAGATTTGCGGGAGCAAGGGGTCGTGGTGGTACGCAGTATTTT
>TRBJ2-7|TRBV10-3|NA|NA
CAISEYSYEQYF
TGTGCCATCAGTGAGTACAGCTACGAGCAGTACTTC
>TRBJ2-3|TRBV7-3|NA|NA
CASSPSPHTQGTQYF
TGTGCCAGCAGCCCATCCCCCCACACGCAGGGTACGCAGTATTTT
>TRBJ2-2|TRBV9|NA|NA
CASSVRWNTGELFF
TGTGCCAGCAGCGTACGGTGGAACACCGGGGAGCTGTTTTTT